This T cell receptor (beta chain) derives from a study of vaccination effects on CD4 cells after COVID-19. Trimming removed 5 bases from V and 13 bases from J, with 21 bases in between. There are 14 residues in the CDR3. CDR1 and CDR2 (germline): SGHDN, FVKESK. Antigen-specific CD4+ T cells expanded by the ViraFEST assay with viral peptide pools were then sequenced. Isolation of CD4+ T cells took place after more than 9 days of culture. Vaccinated recipients, who were negative for nucleocapsid antibodies, had no history of SARS-CoV-2 infection. Each well held 1.5 million to 2.5 million PBMC cultured with roughly 9.7 ug/ml peptides and roughly 9.7 IU/ml IL-2. On days 3 and 7, fresh IL-2 medium replaced half the medium. The data were produced by immunoSEQ multiplex PCR, yet TCRdb's version contains in-frame clones alone and is incomplete. The profile shows about 22,000 clones, roughly 75% of them singletons.

On this clone itself: Its antigen is not known.

This chain joins TRBV14 and TRBJ2-1; D is possibly TRBD1 or TRBD2 (8 bases each). This TCR came from a human donor who received a COVID-19 vaccine. Sequences were derived from CD4+ T cells from PBMCs cultured with HCoV-NL63 spike peptides, sampled before COVID-19 vaccination. CDR3 sequence reads: CASSKPGGGRTQFF. CDR3 in DNA: TGTGCCAGCAGCAAGCCAGGGGGCGGGAGGACACAGTTCTTC.